This T cell receptor (beta chain) originates from a study of shared clonotypes between healthy human individuals (dated by TCRdb to the early 2020s). In terms of the full investigation: The cohort comprised a couple of women and a few men aged 18 to 49 years. To increase sequencing depth and limit assay-specific biases, different laboratories used diverse techniques to prepare libraries and sequence TCR repertoires. To estimate repertoire size and how much clonotype sharing occurs between individuals, the study deeply sequenced the blood TCR repertoires of a handful of healthy adults. For each donor, CD4 naive and CD4 memory were each given three plates, CD8 naive was given two plates, and CD8 memory was given one plate. Leukapheresis yielded between about 0.85 and 10 billion PBMCs per donor. Study-wide findings and limitations: Naive subsets generally had larger estimated clonotype richness than memory subsets did. Sharing across several donors was observed for approximately 5% of naive CD4, around 3.5% of naive CD8, over 2% of memory CD4, and over 0.3% of memory CD8 clonotypes. Sampling was restricted to blood, and TCR repertoires in tissues likely differ from the TCR repertoires found in blood. Compared with non-shared clonotypes, the clonotypes found in all four sorted-subset donors had higher generation probabilities. Because the study included only a small number of donors, the genetic and exposure-history diversity represented was limited. Based on pairwise subsampling, the degree of clonotype sharing among donors was expected to be affected by sequencing depth. Even with the large sequencing depth, rarefaction of the sorted-subset datasets indicated that sequencing was incomplete.

Donors were healthy HIV-negative adults with no recently reported acute infections or vaccinations. Only Caucasian adults living in Nashville, Tennessee, USA were represented among the donors. Magnetic negative selection was used to enrich CD4+ T cells, after which naive cells were positively selected on CD45RA and the negative fraction became the memory subset. Blood was obtained by leukapheresis, after which PBMCs were separated by Ficoll-Histopaque density gradient centrifugation and cryopreserved in liquid nitrogen vapor phase. Analytical flow cytometry was used to check the purity and quantity of each magnetically sorted T cell population. From each sorted fraction, genomic DNA was isolated and quantified by UV absorbance on a Nanodrop 2000c. Using the deep immunoSEQ assay, TCR CDR3 regions were amplified from genomic DNA by multiplex PCR. For each cell subset, the extracted genomic DNA was distributed evenly across all wells of several immunoSEQ 96-well plates, and each plate served as one replicate. Each replicate PCR for sorted subsets received around 210 ng genomic DNA, equal to tens of thousands of T cell genomes. Purified libraries were measured with a Qubit 3.0 fluorometer, size-checked on a Bioanalyzer 2100, and measured again with the KAPA Library Quantification kit. Every immunoSEQ 96-well plate was sequenced on a separate single-read 150-cycle Illumina NextSeq 550 flow cell. The original pipeline was this. Because the immunoSEQ output included only junctional sequences and no quality scores, the filtering could not be the same as the filtering used for full-length reads. Sequences were annotated with PyIR, a Python wrapper for IgBLAST v1.9, and V/J genes and CDR3 were assigned using IMGT germline references. Any read was removed if the V/J assignment was weak (E-value above 1e-6), the CDR3 was missing, or the read contained stop codons, out-of-frame junctions, or ambiguous translated residues. V3J clonotypes were defined by identical inferred V gene, J gene, and CDR3 amino acid sequence. To compute the percentage overlap between repertoires, the number of shared unique clonotypes was divided by the size of the smaller repertoire. Three approaches were used to assess repertoire richness: RTK rarefaction, the Chao1 estimator, and Recon v2.1 estimates of unobserved clonotypes. Generation probabilities were computed with OLGA for all TCRbeta clonotypes obtained by the gDNA method from several donors. TCRdb provides this immuneACCESS table in a form limited to in-frame rearrangements. Some clones are lacking; in checked studies, under half of them reflect an unresolved V gene, and why the rest are absent is not known. That table supplies the V and J calls and clone size; D and trimming were determined from the DNA. This sample holds around 1.6 million clones; 95% to 99% were observed only once. The ten top clones hold about 0.45% of the sample.

The germline V gene gives CDR1 as SGHTA and CDR2 as FQGNSA. V is cut by 3 bases and J by 5 bases, and the space between the germline ends is 11 bases. The CDR3 runs 14 amino acids, cysteine and phenylalanine included. Only the CDR3 part of the read is kept: 42 bases, read in frame from the first base. With respect to this clone: Its antigen remains undetermined. Base qualities are not provided; no much larger clone lies one nucleotide away.

The sequence was collected from a man aged 30 to 39 in good health. The sequenced sample consisted of naive CD4+ T cells sorted from blood. Taken with the paper, the label for cell subset or site translates to: CD45RA+ positively selected. The receptor chain draws on TRBV7-2 and TRBJ2-1; the D gene is perhaps TRBD1, from 5 matching bases. The DNA sequence is as follows: TGTGCCAGCAGCTTTTTCGGCAGGGACAATGAGCAGTTCTTC. Its protein reads: CASSFFGRDNEQFF.